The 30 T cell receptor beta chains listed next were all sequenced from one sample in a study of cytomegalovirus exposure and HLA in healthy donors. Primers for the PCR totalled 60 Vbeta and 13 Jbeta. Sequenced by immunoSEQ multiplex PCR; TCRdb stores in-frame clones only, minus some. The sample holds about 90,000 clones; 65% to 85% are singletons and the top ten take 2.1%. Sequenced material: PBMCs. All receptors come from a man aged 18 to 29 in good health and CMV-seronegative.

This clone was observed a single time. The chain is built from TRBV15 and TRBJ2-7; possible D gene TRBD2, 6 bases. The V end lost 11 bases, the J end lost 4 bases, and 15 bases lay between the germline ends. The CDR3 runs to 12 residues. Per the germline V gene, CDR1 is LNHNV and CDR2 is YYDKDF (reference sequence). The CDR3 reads CAPPASVYEQYF. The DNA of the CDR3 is TGTGCCCCACCGGCTAGCGTTTACGAGCAGTACTTC.

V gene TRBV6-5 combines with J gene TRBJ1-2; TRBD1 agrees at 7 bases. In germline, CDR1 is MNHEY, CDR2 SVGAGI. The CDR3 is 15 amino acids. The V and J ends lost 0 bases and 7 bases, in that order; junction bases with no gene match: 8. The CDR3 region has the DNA TGTGCCAGCAGTTACTCGAACAGGGGTATTAGTGGCTACACCTTC. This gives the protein CASSYSNRGISGYTF.

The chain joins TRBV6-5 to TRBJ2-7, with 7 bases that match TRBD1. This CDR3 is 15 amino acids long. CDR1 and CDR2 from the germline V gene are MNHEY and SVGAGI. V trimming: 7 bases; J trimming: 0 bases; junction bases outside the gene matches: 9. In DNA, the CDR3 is TGTGCCAGCAAGGGGCGGGCAGGGGGCTCCTACGAGCAGTACTTC. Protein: CASKGRAGGSYEQYF.

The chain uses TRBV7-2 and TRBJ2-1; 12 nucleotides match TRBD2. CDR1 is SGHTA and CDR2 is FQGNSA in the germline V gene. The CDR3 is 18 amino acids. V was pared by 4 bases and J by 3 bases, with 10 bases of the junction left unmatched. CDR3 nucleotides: TGTGCCAGCAGCTCAGGACTAGCGGGACTCCAGCTCTACAATGAGCAGTTCTTC. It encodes CASSSGLAGLQLYNEQFF.

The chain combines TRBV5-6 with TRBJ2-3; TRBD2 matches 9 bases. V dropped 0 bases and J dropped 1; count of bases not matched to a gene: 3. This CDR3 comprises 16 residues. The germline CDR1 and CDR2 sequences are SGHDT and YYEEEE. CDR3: CASSLVLAGGTDTQYF. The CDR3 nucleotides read TGTGCCAGCAGCTTGGTATTAGCGGGGGGCACAGATACGCAGTATTTT.

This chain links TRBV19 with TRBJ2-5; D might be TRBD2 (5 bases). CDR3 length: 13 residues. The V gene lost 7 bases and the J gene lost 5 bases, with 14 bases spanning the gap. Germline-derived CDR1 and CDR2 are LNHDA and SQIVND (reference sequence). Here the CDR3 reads CASTAGVAETQYF. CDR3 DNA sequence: TGTGCCAGTACCGCGGGTGTAGCGGAGACCCAGTACTTC.

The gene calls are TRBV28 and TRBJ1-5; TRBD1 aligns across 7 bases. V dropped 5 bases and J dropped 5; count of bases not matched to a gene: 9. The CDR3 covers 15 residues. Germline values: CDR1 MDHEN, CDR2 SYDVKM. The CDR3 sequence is CASSPKGASDQPQHF. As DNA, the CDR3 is TGTGCCAGCAGTCCTAAGGGGGCTTCGGATCAGCCCCAGCATTTT.

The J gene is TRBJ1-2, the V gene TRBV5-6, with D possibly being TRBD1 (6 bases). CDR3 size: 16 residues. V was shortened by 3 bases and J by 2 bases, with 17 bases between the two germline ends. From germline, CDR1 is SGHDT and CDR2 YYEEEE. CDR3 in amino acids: CASSWGLTGPNYGYTF. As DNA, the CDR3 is TGTGCCAGCAGCTGGGGATTGACAGGCCCAAACTATGGCTACACCTTC.

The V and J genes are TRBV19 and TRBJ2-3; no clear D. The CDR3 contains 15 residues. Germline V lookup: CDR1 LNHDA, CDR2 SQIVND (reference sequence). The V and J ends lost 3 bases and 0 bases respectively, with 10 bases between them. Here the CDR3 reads CASSISPSSTDTQYF. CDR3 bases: TGTGCCAGTAGTATTAGCCCCTCTAGCACAGATACGCAGTATTTT.

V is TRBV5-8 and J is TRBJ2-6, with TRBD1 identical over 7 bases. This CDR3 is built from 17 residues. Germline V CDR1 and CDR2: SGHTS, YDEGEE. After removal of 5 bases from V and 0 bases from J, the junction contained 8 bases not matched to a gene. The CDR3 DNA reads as TGTGCCAGCAGTAAGGGACAGATCAACTCTGGGGCCAACGTCCTGACTTTC. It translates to CASSKGQINSGANVLTF.

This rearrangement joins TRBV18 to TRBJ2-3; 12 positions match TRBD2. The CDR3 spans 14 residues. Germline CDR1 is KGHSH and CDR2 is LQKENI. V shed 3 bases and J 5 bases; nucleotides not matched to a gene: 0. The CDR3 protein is CASSPGLAGDTQYF. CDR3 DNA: TGTGCCAGCTCACCGGGACTAGCGGGAGATACGCAGTATTTT.

The CDR3 region has the DNA TGCGCCAGCAGCCGAGAGGACAGGGCTTCCTATGGCTACACCTTC. Its translation: CASSREDRASYGYTF. The rearrangement joins TRBV5-1 to TRBJ1-2, with 8 bases fitting TRBD1. V lost 4 bases, J lost 4 bases, and 9 bases stayed unmatched. The CDR3 spans 15 residues. Germline V lookup: CDR1 SGHRS, CDR2 YFSETQ.

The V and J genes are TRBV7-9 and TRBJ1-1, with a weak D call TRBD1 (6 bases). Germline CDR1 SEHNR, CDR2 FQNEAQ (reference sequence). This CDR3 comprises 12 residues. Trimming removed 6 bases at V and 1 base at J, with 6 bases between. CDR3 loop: CASRGANTEAFF. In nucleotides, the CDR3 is TGTGCCAGCAGGGGGGCGAACACTGAAGCTTTCTTT.

CDR3 sequence (DNA): TGTGCCAGCAGTTTAACTAGCGGGATCACAGATACGCAGTATTTT. It translates to CASSLTSGITDTQYF. This chain links TRBV27 with TRBJ2-3, with 10 nucleotides matching TRBD2. This CDR3 is 15 amino acids long. The ends lost 2 bases at V and 2 bases at J; junction bases unmatched: 1. Germline-derived CDR1 and CDR2 are MNHEY and SMNVEV (reference sequence).

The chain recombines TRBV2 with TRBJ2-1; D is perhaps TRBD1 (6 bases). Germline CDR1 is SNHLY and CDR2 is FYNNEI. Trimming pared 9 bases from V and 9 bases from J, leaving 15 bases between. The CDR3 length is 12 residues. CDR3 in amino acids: CARAQGSGEQFF. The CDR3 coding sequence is TGTGCCAGAGCCCAGGGGAGCGGTGAGCAGTTCTTC. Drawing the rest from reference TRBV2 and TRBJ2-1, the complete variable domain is EPEVTQTPSHQVTQMGQEVILRCVPISNHLYFYWYRQILGQKVEFLVSFYNNEISEKSEIFDDQFSVERPDGSNFTLKIRSTKLEDSAMYFCARAQGSGEQFFGPGTRLTVL.

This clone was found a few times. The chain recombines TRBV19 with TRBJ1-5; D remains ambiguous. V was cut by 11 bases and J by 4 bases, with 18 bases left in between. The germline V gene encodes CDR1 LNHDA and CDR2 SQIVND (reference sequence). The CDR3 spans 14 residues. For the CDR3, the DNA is TGTGCCGCCCGTGGTGGCAGCGCGAATCAGCCCCAGCATTTT. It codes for CAARGGSANQPQHF.

The CDR3 DNA reads as TGTGCCAGCAGTACCGTCGGGACTAGCGGGAGGGGAGGCTACAATGAGCAGTTCTTC. Translation: CASSTVGTSGRGGYNEQFF. The rearrangement uses TRBV7-8 and TRBJ2-1; 16 bases are shared with TRBD2. Germline V gene data show CDR1 as SGHVS and CDR2 as FQNEAQ. The CDR3 contains 19 residues. V dropped 6 bases and J dropped 3; count of bases not matched to a gene: 11.

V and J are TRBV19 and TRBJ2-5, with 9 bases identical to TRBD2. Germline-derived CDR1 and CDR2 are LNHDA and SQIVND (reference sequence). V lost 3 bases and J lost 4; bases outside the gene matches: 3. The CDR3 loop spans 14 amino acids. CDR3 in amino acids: CASSIGSGGETQYF. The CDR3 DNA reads TGTGCCAGTAGTATCGGTAGCGGGGGAGAGACCCAGTACTTC.

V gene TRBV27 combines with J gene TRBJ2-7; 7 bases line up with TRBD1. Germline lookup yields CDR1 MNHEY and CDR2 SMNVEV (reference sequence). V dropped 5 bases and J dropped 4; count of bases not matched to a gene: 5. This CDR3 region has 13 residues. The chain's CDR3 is CASSLGTAYEQYF. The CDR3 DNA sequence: TGTGCCAGCAGTCTCGGGACAGCTTACGAGCAGTACTTC.

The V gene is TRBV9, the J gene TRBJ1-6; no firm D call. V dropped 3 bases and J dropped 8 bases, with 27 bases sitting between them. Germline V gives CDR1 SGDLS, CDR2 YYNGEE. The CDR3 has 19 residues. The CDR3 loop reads CASSGPTGGRAPSYSPLHF. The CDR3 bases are TGTGCCAGCAGCGGGCCGACCGGCGGGAGGGCCCCGAGTTATTCACCCCTCCACTTT.

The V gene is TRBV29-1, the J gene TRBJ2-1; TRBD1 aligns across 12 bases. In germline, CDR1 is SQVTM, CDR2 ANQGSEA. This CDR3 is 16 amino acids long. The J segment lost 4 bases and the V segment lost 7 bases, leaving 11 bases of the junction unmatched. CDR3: CSANTGTGGAYNEQFF. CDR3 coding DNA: TGCAGCGCCAACACAGGGACAGGGGGCGCTTACAATGAGCAGTTCTTC.

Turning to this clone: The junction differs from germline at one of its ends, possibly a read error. CDR3 sequence (DNA): TGTGCTAGCAGCTCGACTATTAGCTCCTACAATGAGCAGTTCTTC. Protein sequence: CASSSTISSYNEQFF. V usage is TRBV7-7 and J usage is TRBJ2-1; D might be TRBD2 (5 bases). The CDR3 covers 15 residues. CDR1 and CDR2 (germline): SSHAT, FNYEAQ (reference sequence).

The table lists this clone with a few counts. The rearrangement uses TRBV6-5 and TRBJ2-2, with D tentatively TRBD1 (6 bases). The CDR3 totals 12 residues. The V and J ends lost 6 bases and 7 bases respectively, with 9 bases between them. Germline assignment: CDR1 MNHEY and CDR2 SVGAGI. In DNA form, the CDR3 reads TGTGCCAGCAGCCAGACAGGCGGGGAGCTGTTTTTT. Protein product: CASSQTGGELFF.

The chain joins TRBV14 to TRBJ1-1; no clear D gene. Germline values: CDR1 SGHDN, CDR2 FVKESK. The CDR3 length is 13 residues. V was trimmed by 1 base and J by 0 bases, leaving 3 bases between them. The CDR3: CASSQALNTEAFF. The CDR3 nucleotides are TGTGCCAGCAGCCAAGCTCTGAACACTGAAGCTTTCTTT.

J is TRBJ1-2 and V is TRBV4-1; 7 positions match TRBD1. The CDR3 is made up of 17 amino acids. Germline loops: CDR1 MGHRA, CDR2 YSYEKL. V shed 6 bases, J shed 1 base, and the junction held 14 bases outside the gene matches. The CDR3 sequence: CASRESNRDSYNYGYTF. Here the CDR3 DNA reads TGCGCCAGCAGAGAGTCCAACCGGGACAGTTATAACTATGGCTACACCTTC.

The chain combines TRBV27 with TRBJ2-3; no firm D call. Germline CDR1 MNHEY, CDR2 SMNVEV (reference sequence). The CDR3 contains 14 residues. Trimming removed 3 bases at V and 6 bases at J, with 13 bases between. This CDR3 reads CASSFQVLPDTQYF. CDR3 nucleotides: TGTGCCAGCAGTTTTCAGGTCCTGCCGGATACGCAGTATTTT.

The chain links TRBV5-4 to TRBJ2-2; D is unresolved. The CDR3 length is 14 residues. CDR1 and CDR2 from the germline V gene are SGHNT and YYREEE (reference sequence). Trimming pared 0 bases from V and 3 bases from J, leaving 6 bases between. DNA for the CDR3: TGTGCCAGCAGCTTGGATGGCTACACCGGGGAGCTGTTTTTT. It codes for CASSLDGYTGELFF.

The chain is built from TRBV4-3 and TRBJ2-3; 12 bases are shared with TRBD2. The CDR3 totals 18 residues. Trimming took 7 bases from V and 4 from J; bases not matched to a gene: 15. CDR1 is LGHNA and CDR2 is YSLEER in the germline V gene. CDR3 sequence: CASNPPTSGRSVADTQYF. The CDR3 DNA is TGCGCCAGCAACCCCCCCACTAGCGGGAGGAGTGTAGCAGATACGCAGTATTTT.

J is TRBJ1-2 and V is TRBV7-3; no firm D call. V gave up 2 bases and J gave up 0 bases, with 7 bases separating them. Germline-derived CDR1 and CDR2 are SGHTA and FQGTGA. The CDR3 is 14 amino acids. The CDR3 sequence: CASSLGPPNYGYTF. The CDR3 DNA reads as TGTGCCAGCAGCTTAGGCCCGCCTAACTATGGCTACACCTTC.

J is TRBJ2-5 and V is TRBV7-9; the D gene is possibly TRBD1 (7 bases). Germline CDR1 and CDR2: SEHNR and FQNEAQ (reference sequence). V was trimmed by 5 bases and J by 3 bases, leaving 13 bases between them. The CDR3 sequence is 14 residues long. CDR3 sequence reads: CASSAGQYEETQYF. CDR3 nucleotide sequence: TGTGCCAGCAGCGCGGGACAGTATGAAGAGACCCAGTACTTC.